This T cell receptor beta chain was captured by sequencing in a study of vaccination and CD4 T cells after COVID-19. Across the whole study: Overlapping spike peptides from SARS-CoV-2, HCoV-NL63, HCoV-OC43 and HCoV-229E served to stimulate the cells.

As to this clonotype: The antigen remains unidentified.

The treatment denotes: approximately 10-day PBMC culture with coronavirus spike peptide pools or control peptides (ViraFEST assay). Following expansion of antigen-specific T cells with peptide pools, ViraFEST then sequenced TCRs. Study-level findings and limits: Counts of SARS-CoV-2-reactive clonotypes had a median that went from roughly 21 to 40, a nonsignificant change.

CD4+ T cells that had been cultured provided DNA sequenced with the Oncomine TCR Beta short-read assay. It was cultured CD4+ T cells from which genomic DNA was extracted. TCRdb redid the calling of the PCR reads with MiXCR, one entry per CDR3 protein. The table includes about 9,100 distinct CDR3 sequences, about 70% detected once. This clonotype was obtained from a human donor who had recovered from COVID-19. Sequencing used CD4+ T cells from blood, cultured in vitro.

The CDR3 reads CASSETGGYGYTF. CDR3 in DNA: TGTGCCAGCAGTGAGACAGGGGGCTATGGCTACACCTTC. The rearrangement joins TRBV11-3 to TRBJ1-2, with 9 nucleotides matching TRBD1. The germline V gene encodes CDR1 SGHNT and CDR2 YENEEA. V gave up 6 bases and J gave up 4 bases; unmatched junction bases: 3. The CDR3 loop spans 13 amino acids.